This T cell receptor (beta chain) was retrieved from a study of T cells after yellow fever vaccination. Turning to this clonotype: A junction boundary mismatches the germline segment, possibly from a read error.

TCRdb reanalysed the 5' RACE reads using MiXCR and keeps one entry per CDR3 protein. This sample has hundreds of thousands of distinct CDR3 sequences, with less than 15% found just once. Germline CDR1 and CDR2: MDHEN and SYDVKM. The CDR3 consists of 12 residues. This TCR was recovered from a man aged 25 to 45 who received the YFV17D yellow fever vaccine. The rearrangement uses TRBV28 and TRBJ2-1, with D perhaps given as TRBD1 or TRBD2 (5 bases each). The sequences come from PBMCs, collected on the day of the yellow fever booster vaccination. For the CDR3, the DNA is TGTGCCAGCAGTTTCACCGGGACCACGAATCTCTTC. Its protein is CASSFTGTTNLF.